The clone carrying this T cell receptor beta chain was counted a few times. The data derive from a study of PD-L1 blockade in urothelial cancer. Study-level information: Blood was evaluated 3 weeks (second dose) and 6 weeks after therapy began.

Germline trimming cut 0 bases from V and 0 bases from J; bases unmatched to any gene: 6. CDR3 length: 17 residues. Per the germline V gene, CDR1 is SGDLS and CDR2 is YYNGEE. Sequencing was performed with immunoSEQ multiplex PCR; in TCRdb, only in-frame clones are kept and a portion is missing. This table holds about 84,000 clones, roughly 87% found once. This clonotype originated in a man between 65 and 79 years old with urothelial cancer. The chain carries TRBV9 and TRBJ2-1, with TRBD1 matching over 7 bases. The specimen was PBMCs, collected around atezolizumab (anti-PD-L1) treatment. For the CDR3, the DNA is TGTGCCAGCAGCGTAGGAGGGGGCACGATCTCCTACAATGAGCAGTTCTTC. Protein: CASSVGGGTISYNEQFF.